The 30 T cell receptor beta chains below all came from one sample that was sequenced in a study of blood T cell repertoires in COVID-19. Repertoires were generated with immunoSEQ multiplex PCR, while TCRdb's copy carries only in-frame clones and drops some. This table has about 50,000 clones, about 83% appearing once. Material for sequencing was peripheral blood. The origin of the receptors is a woman between 55 and 75 years old with acute or convalescent COVID-19.

CDR3 in amino acids: CATSDRGTSGLNYNEQFF. The DNA for the CDR3 is TGTGCCACCAGTGATCGGGGTACTAGCGGCCTAAACTACAATGAGCAGTTCTTC. This rearrangement joins TRBV24-1 to TRBJ2-1, with 8 positions matching TRBD2. The CDR3 has 18 residues. The ends lost 3 bases at V and 3 bases at J; junction bases unmatched: 12. Germline assignment: CDR1 KGHDR and CDR2 SFDVKD.

By share, this clone ranks as medium-sized. The rearrangement joins TRBV19 to TRBJ1-5, with TRBD1 matching over 10 bases. From germline, CDR1 is LNHDA and CDR2 SQIVND (reference sequence). The CDR3 runs to 16 residues. The ends lost 5 bases at V and 6 bases at J; junction bases unmatched: 10. In nucleotides, the CDR3 is TGTGCCAGTAGTGGACGGGACAGGGGCGTTTTTCAGCCCCAGCATTTT. This codes for CASSGRDRGVFQPQHF. The variable domain in full, with the rest retrieved from reference TRBV19 and TRBJ1-5, is DGGITQSPKYLFRKEGQNVTLSCEQNLNHDAMYWYRQDPGQGLRLIYYSQIVNDFQKGDIAEGYSVSREKKESFPLTVTSAQKNPTAFYLCASSGRDRGVFQPQHFGDGTRLSIL.

V is TRBV18 and J is TRBJ2-3, with D tentatively TRBD1 (7 bases). Germline V CDR1 and CDR2: KGHSH, LQKENI. Trimming took 6 bases from V and 9 from J, leaving 13 bases between them. The CDR3 sequence is 12 residues long. The CDR3 is CASSQGGRTQYF. The CDR3 DNA is TGTGCCAGCTCCCAGGGGGGCAGAACGCAGTATTTT. Complete variable domain (other parts from reference TRBV18 and TRBJ2-3): NAGVMQNPRHLVRRRGQEARLRCSPMKGHSHVYWYRQLPEEGLKFMVYLQKENIIDESGMPKERFSAEFPKEGPSILRIQQVVRGDSAAYFCASSQGGRTQYFGPGTRLTVL.

The chain is built from TRBV28 and TRBJ1-3; possibly TRBD1 for D (5 bases). Per germline, CDR1 MDHEN and CDR2 SYDVKM. Trimming removed 10 bases from V and 9 bases from J, with 19 bases in between. This CDR3 region has 13 residues. The CDR3, as DNA: TGTGCCACCAAATTGCAGGGACTTGGCACCATATATTTT. This gives the protein CATKLQGLGTIYF. Full variable domain (outside the CDR3, taken from reference TRBV28 and TRBJ1-3): DVKVTQSSRYLVKRTGEKVFLECVQDMDHENMFWYRQDPGLGLRLIYFSYDVKMKEKGDIPEGYSVSREKKERFSLILESASTNQTSMYLCATKLQGLGTIYFGEGSWLTVV.

This rearrangement joins TRBV28 to TRBJ2-5, with D tentatively TRBD2 (7 bases). This CDR3 region has 16 residues. The V gene lost 6 bases and the J gene lost 7 bases, with 24 bases spanning the gap. The germline CDR1 and CDR2 sequences are MDHEN and SYDVKM. The CDR3 DNA follows: TGTGCCAGCAGGACCCCAAAGGGGGGGCTCTTAGCGACCCAGTACTTC. Protein product: CASRTPKGGLLATQYF.

This chain connects TRBV6-6 to TRBJ1-2; D gene uncertain. Trimming cost V 4 bases and J 5 bases, with 11 bases left between them. CDR3 length: 13 residues. Germline V gives CDR1 MNHNY, CDR2 SVGAGI (reference sequence). CDR3 sequence (DNA): TGTGCCAGCAGTTCCAGCGCACCGTATGGCTACACCTTC. Translating it yields CASSSSAPYGYTF.

The rearrangement joins TRBV15 to TRBJ2-7; tentative D call: TRBD1 (5 bases). CDR3 length: 14 amino acids. Per the germline V gene, CDR1 is LNHNV and CDR2 is YYDKDF (reference sequence). Trimming pared 0 bases from V and 3 bases from J, leaving 9 bases between. The CDR3 is CATSRDRGGYEQYF. CDR3 DNA: TGTGCCACCAGCAGAGATAGGGGCGGCTACGAGCAGTACTTC. The full variable domain, rest sourced from reference TRBV15 and TRBJ2-7, is DAMVIQNPRYQVTQFGKPVTLSCSQTLNHNVMYWYQQKSSQAPKLLFHYYDKDFNNEADTPDNFQSRRPNTSFCFLDIRSPGLGDTAMYLCATSRDRGGYEQYFGPGTRLTVT.

In DNA, the CDR3 is TGTGCCAGCAGCCGAGGTATCTCGACTTCCTACGAGCAGTACTTC. Its translation is CASSRGISTSYEQYF. The chain links TRBV3-1 (or the pseudogene TRBV3-2) to TRBJ2-7, with D hard to call. The V gene's germline CDR1 is LGHDT and CDR2 YNNKEL (reference sequence). The CDR3 extends over 15 amino acids. Trimming stripped 4 bases from V and 1 base from J, with 14 bases between.

The chain employs TRBV7-2 and TRBJ1-2; the match to TRBD1 covers 12 bases. The CDR3 has 15 residues. The J segment lost 4 bases and the V segment lost 3 bases, leaving 3 bases of the junction unmatched. CDR1 SGHTA and CDR2 FQGNSA come from the germline V gene. CDR3 sequence reads: CASSFKGQGAYGYTF. Here the CDR3 DNA reads TGTGCCAGCAGCTTCAAGGGACAGGGGGCCTATGGCTACACCTTC. Filled out from reference TRBV7-2 and TRBJ1-2, the complete variable domain reads GAGVSQSPSNKVTEKGKDVELRCDPISGHTALYWYRQSLGQGLEFLIYFQGNSAPDKSGLPSDRFSAERTGGSVSTLTIQRTQQEDSAVYLCASSFKGQGAYGYTFGSGTRLTVV.

V and J are TRBV2 and TRBJ1-1; a possible D gene is TRBD1 (5 bases). This CDR3 has 13 residues. Germline V CDR1 and CDR2: SNHLY, FYNNEI. Trimming stripped 5 bases from V and 8 bases from J, with 15 bases between. CDR3 nucleotide sequence: TGTGCCAGCAGTCAAGAGGGCAGGGCAGAAGCTTTCTTT. Its protein product is CASSQEGRAEAFF.

The chain combines TRBV6-1 with TRBJ2-5, with D perhaps TRBD2 (5 bases). The CDR3 runs 16 residues. CDR1 is MNHNS, CDR2 SASEGT, per germline. Trimming cost V 2 bases and J 3 bases, with 16 bases left between them. The CDR3 DNA follows: TGTGCCAGCAGTGAATGGTCGGGTCGAGGGAAAGAGACCCAGTACTTC. Translation gives CASSEWSGRGKETQYF.

The chain combines TRBV5-1 with TRBJ2-3, with D uncertain. The germline V and J ends were trimmed by 4 bases and 5 bases, with 17 bases remaining between them. Germline V gene lookup returns CDR1 SGHRS and CDR2 YFSETQ. This CDR3 region has 15 residues. CDR3 DNA: TGCGCCAGCAGCGTTAAGCCCCTAGGATTAGATACGCAGTATTTT. Translation gives CASSVKPLGLDTQYF.

This clone was counted a single time. The rearrangement links TRBV2 to TRBJ2-6; D is perhaps TRBD1 (6 bases). V lost 6 bases, J lost 0 bases, and 12 bases lay in between. This CDR3 is 16 amino acids long. Looked up from germline, CDR1 is SNHLY and CDR2 is FYNNEI. The CDR3 loop is CASRLLQGSGANVLTF. CDR3 sequence (DNA): TGTGCCAGCAGACTCCTACAGGGCTCTGGGGCCAACGTCCTGACTTTC.

This chain joins TRBV14 and TRBJ1-1, with 7 bases fitting TRBD1. From germline, CDR1 is SGHDN and CDR2 FVKESK. V lost 4 bases and J lost 0; bases outside the gene matches: 5. The CDR3 extends over 15 amino acids. As DNA, the CDR3 is TGTGCCAGCAGCCCATCGGACAGGATGAACACTGAAGCTTTCTTT. Translated, it gives CASSPSDRMNTEAFF.

V is TRBV28 and J is TRBJ1-3; no firm D call. The V end lost 6 bases, the J end lost 4 bases, and 16 bases lay between the germline ends. The CDR3 loop spans 15 amino acids. Germline-derived CDR1 and CDR2 are MDHEN and SYDVKM. The CDR3 sequence is CASRQTLSGGNTIYF. CDR3 nucleotide sequence: TGTGCCAGCAGGCAAACACTATCGGGGGGAAACACCATATATTTT.

The chain has TRBV6-5 and TRBJ1-1; weak D call: TRBD1 (6 bases). Trimming removed 2 bases from V and 1 base from J, with 11 bases in between. Germline CDR1 reads MNHEY; CDR2 reads SVGAGI. There are 15 residues in the CDR3. The CDR3 is CASSYAGAGNTEAFF. CDR3 DNA sequence: TGTGCCAGCAGTTACGCAGGGGCAGGGAACACTGAAGCTTTCTTT.

The J gene is TRBJ2-5, the V gene TRBV5-1; 8 nucleotides match TRBD2. The CDR3 has 14 residues. The V gene end was trimmed by 5 bases and the J gene end by 2 bases; junction bases not matched to a gene: 5. The germline V gene encodes CDR1 SGHRS and CDR2 YFSETQ. CDR3: CASRSGGRQETQYF. The CDR3 DNA reads as TGCGCCAGCAGAAGCGGGGGACGTCAAGAGACCCAGTACTTC.

J is TRBJ1-1 and V is TRBV5-1; 7 bases map to TRBD1. Trimming removed 3 bases from V and 6 bases from J; junction bases left unmatched: 14. This CDR3 is built from 16 residues. Per the germline V gene, CDR1 is SGHRS and CDR2 is YFSETQ. CDR3 DNA: TGCGCCAGCAGCTCGCCGACGTTCACAGGGGTCGCTGAAGCTTTCTTT. Its protein product is CASSSPTFTGVAEAFF.

CDR3 DNA sequence: TGTGCCAGCAGTCCAACAGGGGAATATGGCTACACCTTC. This sequence encodes CASSPTGEYGYTF. V and J are TRBV6-2 or TRBV6-3 and TRBJ1-2, with 7 bases lining up with TRBD1. This CDR3 has 13 amino acids. Germline loops: CDR1 MNHEY, CDR2 SVGEGT. The junction had 5 bases not matched to a gene; V was cut back by 5 bases and J by 5 bases.

The V call is TRBV4-1, the J call TRBJ2-2, with 12 positions matching TRBD2. J gave up 2 bases and V 4 bases, and 11 bases lay outside the gene matches. The CDR3 extends over 19 amino acids. CDR1 is MGHRA and CDR2 is YSYEKL in the germline V gene. The CDR3 loop is CASSLQVLAGGLNTGELFF. The CDR3 nucleotides are TGCGCCAGCAGCCTACAAGTACTAGCGGGGGGTCTCAACACCGGGGAGCTGTTTTTT.

The chain couples TRBV5-1 to TRBJ2-7; weak D call: TRBD2 (6 bases). The germline gives CDR1 SGHRS, CDR2 YFSETQ. V was trimmed by 5 bases and J by 3 bases, leaving 9 bases between them. The CDR3 has 12 residues. The CDR3 sequence is CASRKEGYEQYF. Written as DNA, the CDR3 is TGCGCCAGCAGGAAGGAGGGCTACGAGCAGTACTTC.

This clone was found once. The rearrangement links TRBV11-3 to TRBJ2-1; 12 nucleotides line up with TRBD2. V lost 8 bases, J lost 0 bases, and 2 bases stayed unmatched. Germline V lookup: CDR1 SGHNT, CDR2 YENEEA. This CDR3 region has 15 residues. The CDR3 region is CASSTSGSSYNEQFF. The CDR3 nucleotides are TGTGCCAGCTCGACTAGCGGGAGCTCCTACAATGAGCAGTTCTTC.

This rearrangement joins TRBV6-1 to TRBJ1-4; D possibly corresponds to TRBD1 (5 bases). The CDR3 consists of 16 residues. The germline CDR1 and CDR2 sequences are MNHNS and SASEGT. The V gene lost 1 base and the J gene lost 6 bases, with 15 bases spanning the gap. The CDR3 DNA is TGTGCCAGCAGTGAAGGGTGGGGGGTGGTCGATGAAAAACTGTTTTTT. Translating it yields CASSEGWGVVDEKLFF.

The chain employs TRBV20-1 and TRBJ1-5; weak D call: TRBD1 (5 bases). Looked up from germline, CDR1 is DFQATT and CDR2 is SNEGSKA (reference sequence). The CDR3 spans 12 residues. V lost 3 bases and J 5 bases, leaving 8 bases between the germline ends. CDR3: CSASAGDQPQHF. Written as DNA, the CDR3 is TGCAGTGCTAGTGCGGGGGATCAGCCCCAGCATTTT.

V gene TRBV27 combines with J gene TRBJ1-6; 7 bases agree with TRBD1. The V gene end was trimmed by 2 bases and the J gene end by 4 bases; junction bases not matched to a gene: 2. The germline CDR1 and CDR2 sequences are MNHEY and SMNVEV (reference sequence). This CDR3 has 15 amino acids. The CDR3 is CASSLGTVYNSPLHF. CDR3 DNA: TGTGCCAGCAGTTTAGGGACAGTTTATAATTCACCCCTCCACTTT.

This clone was seen a single time. The V and J genes are TRBV12-3 or TRBV12-4 and TRBJ1-2; 7 nucleotides align to TRBD1. The CDR3 is made up of 13 amino acids. The CDR3 sequence is CASGRGRGYGYTF. For the CDR3, the DNA is TGTGCTTCCGGGAGGGGGCGCGGCTATGGCTACACCTTC.

This clone was counted a few times. The rearrangement links TRBV7-9 to TRBJ2-5, with 8 bases matching TRBD1. CDR3 length: 15 amino acids. V shed 5 bases and J 1 base; nucleotides not matched to a gene: 6. The germline CDR1 and CDR2 sequences are SEHNR and FQNEAQ (reference sequence). The DNA for the CDR3 is TGTGCCAGCAGCAAAGACAGGGGAGTCCAAGAGACCCAGTACTTC. Protein: CASSKDRGVQETQYF. Looking up the rest from reference TRBV7-9 and TRBJ2-5 gives the full variable domain: DTGVSQNPRHKITKRGQNVTFRCDPISEHNRLYWYRQTLGQGPEFLTYFQNEAQLEKSRLLSDRFSAERPKGSFSTLEIQRTEQGDSAMYLCASSKDRGVQETQYFGPGTRLLVL.

The genes are TRBV3-1 (or the pseudogene TRBV3-2) and TRBJ2-1; 9 nucleotides line up with TRBD2. Unmatched junction bases numbered 4, after V lost 3 bases and J lost 4 bases. The V gene's germline CDR1 is LGHDT and CDR2 YNNKEL (reference sequence). The CDR3 consists of 15 residues. The CDR3 DNA is TGTGCCAGCAGCCACCTAGCGGGACAGTACAATGAGCAGTTCTTC. The encoded protein is CASSHLAGQYNEQFF.

The chain couples TRBV6-5 to TRBJ1-2, with D possibly matching TRBD1 (5 bases). Germline assignment: CDR1 MNHEY and CDR2 SVGAGI. CDR3 length: 14 residues. Trimming shortened V by 6 bases and J by 7 bases, and 18 bases separated the two germline ends. The CDR3 sequence is CASRPLSPQGGYTF. As DNA, the CDR3 is TGTGCCAGCAGACCTCTCTCTCCCCAGGGTGGCTACACCTTC.

This clone was picked up one time. The chain carries TRBV29-1 and TRBJ2-7; D ambiguous. The germline V gene encodes CDR1 SQVTM and CDR2 ANQGSEA. The CDR3 has 11 amino acids. The germline V and J ends were trimmed by 6 bases and 1 base, with 7 bases remaining between them. CDR3 loop: CSVSLSYEQYF. In nucleotides, the CDR3 is TGCAGCGTATCTTTATCCTACGAGCAGTACTTC.